This TCR beta chain was sequenced in a study of blood T cell repertoires in COVID-19. Study details: Sample material is recorded as cDNA or gDNA derived from T cells, B-cell-depleted T cells, or PBMCs.

V lost 7 bases to trimming and J lost 10 bases, with 19 bases between them. The CDR3 length is 13 residues. The V gene's germline CDR1 is SEHNR and CDR2 FQNEAQ (reference sequence). Produced via immunoSEQ multiplex PCR; TCRdb's table is partial and in-frame only. The data contain 200,000 to 300,000 clones, 80% to 90% of them seen just once; the ten biggest clones take up more than 1.3%. The TCR was taken from a middle-aged woman who had recovered from COVID-19. The V call is TRBV7-9, the J call TRBJ1-1; D ambiguous. The source material was peripheral blood. The CDR3 is CASTARLPAGAFF. The CDR3, as DNA: TGTGCCAGCACGGCGAGGCTCCCGGCGGGAGCTTTCTTT.